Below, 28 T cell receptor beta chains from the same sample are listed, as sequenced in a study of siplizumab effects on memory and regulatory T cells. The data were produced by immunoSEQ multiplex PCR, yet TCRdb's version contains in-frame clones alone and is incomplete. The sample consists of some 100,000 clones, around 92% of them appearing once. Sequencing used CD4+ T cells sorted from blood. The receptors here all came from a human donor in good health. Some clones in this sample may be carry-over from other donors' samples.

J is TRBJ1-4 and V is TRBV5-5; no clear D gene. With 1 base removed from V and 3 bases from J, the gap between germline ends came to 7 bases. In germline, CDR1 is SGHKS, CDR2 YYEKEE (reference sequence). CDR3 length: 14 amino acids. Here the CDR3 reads CASSLFRSNEKLFF. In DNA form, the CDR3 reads TGTGCCAGCAGCTTGTTCCGGTCTAATGAAAAACTGTTTTTT.

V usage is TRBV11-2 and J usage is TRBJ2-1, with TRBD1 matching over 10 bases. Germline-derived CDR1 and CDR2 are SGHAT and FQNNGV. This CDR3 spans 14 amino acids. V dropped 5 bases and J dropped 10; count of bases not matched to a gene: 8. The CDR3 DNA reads TGTGCCAGCAGCCCGCGGGAGGACAGGGGGGAGCAGTTCTTC. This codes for CASSPREDRGEQFF.

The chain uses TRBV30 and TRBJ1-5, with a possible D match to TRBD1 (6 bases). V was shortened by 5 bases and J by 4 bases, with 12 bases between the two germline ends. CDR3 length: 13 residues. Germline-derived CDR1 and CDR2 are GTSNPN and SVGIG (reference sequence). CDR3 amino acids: CAWSGGSNQPQHF. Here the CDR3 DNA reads TGTGCCTGGTCGGGGGGCTCGAATCAGCCCCAGCATTTT.

The CDR3 DNA is TGTGCCAGCAGCGGCGGGGGGTGGGCTAATGAAAAACTGTTTTTT. It yields the protein CASSGGGWANEKLFF. This chain uses TRBV6-5 with TRBJ1-4; TRBD1 is a possible D gene (5 bases). From germline, CDR1 is MNHEY and CDR2 SVGAGI. Trimming took 6 bases from V and 3 from J, leaving 14 bases between them. CDR3 length: 15 residues.

CDR3 region: CASSLRGGGSEAFF. For the CDR3, the DNA is TGTGCCAGCAGTTTAAGAGGGGGGGGCTCTGAAGCTTTCTTT. The chain links TRBV27 to TRBJ1-1, with TRBD1 as a possible D gene (6 bases). Germline CDR1 reads MNHEY; CDR2 reads SMNVEV (reference sequence). Between the trimmed V and J ends, which lost 2 bases and 6 bases, there was a span of 13 bases. The length of the CDR3 is 14 residues.

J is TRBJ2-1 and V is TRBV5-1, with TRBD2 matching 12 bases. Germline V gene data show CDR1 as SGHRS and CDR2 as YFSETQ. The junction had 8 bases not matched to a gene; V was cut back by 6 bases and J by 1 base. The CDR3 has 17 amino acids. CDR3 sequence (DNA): TGCGCCAGCACACCGACTAGCGGGAGCGTTTCCTACAATGAGCAGTTCTTC. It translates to CASTPTSGSVSYNEQFF.

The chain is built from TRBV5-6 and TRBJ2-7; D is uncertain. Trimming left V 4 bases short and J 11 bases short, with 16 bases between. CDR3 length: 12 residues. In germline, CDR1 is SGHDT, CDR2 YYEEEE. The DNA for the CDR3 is TGTGCCAGCAGCGCCCTGACCCAGTCGGAGTACTTC. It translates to CASSALTQSEYF.

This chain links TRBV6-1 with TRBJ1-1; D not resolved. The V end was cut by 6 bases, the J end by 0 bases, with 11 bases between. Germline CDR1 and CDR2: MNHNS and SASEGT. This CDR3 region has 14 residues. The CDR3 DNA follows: TGTGCCAGCAGCGACATATTCCTGAACACTGAAGCTTTCTTT. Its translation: CASSDIFLNTEAFF.

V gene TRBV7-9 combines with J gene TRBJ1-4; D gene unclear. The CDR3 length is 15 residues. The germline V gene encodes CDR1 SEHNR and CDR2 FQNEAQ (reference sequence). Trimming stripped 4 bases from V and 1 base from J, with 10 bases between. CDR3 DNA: TGTGCCAGCAGCTCAGAACCCGTAACTAATGAAAAACTGTTTTTT. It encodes CASSSEPVTNEKLFF.

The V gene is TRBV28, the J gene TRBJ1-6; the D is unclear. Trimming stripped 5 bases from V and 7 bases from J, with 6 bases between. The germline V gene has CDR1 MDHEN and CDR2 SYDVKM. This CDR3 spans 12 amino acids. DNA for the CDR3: TGTGCCAGCAGTCTCAAGAATTCACCCCTCCACTTT. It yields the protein CASSLKNSPLHF.

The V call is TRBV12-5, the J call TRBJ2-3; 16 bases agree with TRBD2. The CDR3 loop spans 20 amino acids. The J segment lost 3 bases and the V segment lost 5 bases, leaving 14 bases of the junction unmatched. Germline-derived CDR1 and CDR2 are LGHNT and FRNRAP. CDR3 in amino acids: CASGPSPGTSGRDRTDTQYF. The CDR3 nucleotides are TGTGCTAGTGGTCCATCACCCGGGACTAGCGGGAGGGATCGTACAGATACGCAGTATTTT.

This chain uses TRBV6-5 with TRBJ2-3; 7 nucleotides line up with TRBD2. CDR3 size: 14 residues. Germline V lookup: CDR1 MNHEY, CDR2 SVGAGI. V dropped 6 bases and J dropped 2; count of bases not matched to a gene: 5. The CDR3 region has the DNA TGTGCCAGCAGCCAACTAGCGTCCACAGATACGCAGTATTTT. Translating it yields CASSQLASTDTQYF.

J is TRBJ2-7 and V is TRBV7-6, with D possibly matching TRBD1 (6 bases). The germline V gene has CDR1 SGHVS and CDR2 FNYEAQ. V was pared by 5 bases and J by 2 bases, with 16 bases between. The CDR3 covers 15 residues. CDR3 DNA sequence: TGTGCCAGCAGCCCCTTTAGGGGGTCCGCCTACGAGCAGTACTTC. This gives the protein CASSPFRGSAYEQYF.

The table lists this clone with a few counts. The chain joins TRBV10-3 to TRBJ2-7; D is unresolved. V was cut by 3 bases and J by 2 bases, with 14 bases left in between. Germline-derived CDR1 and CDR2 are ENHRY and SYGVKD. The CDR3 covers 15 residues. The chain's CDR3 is CAISDPLEKTYEQYF. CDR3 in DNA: TGTGCCATCAGTGACCCGCTGGAGAAGACCTACGAGCAGTACTTC.

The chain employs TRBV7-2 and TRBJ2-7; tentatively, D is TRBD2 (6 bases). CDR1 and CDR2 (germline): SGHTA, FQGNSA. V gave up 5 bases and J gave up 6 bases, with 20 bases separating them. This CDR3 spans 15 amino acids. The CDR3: CASSGGNSQVAEQYF. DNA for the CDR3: TGTGCCAGCAGCGGGGGGAACAGCCAAGTAGCCGAGCAGTACTTC.

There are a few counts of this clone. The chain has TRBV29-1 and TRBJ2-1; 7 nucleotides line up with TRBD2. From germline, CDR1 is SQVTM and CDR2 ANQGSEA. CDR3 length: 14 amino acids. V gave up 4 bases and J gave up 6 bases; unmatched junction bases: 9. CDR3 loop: CSVAHGGRGNEQFF. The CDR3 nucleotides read TGCAGCGTTGCGCATGGCGGGAGAGGCAATGAGCAGTTCTTC.

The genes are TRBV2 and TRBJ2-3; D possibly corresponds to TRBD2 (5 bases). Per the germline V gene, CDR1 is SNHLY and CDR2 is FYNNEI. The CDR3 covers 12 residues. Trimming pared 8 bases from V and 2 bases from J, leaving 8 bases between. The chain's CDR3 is CASRGYTDTQYF. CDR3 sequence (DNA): TGTGCCAGCCGAGGGTACACAGATACGCAGTATTTT.

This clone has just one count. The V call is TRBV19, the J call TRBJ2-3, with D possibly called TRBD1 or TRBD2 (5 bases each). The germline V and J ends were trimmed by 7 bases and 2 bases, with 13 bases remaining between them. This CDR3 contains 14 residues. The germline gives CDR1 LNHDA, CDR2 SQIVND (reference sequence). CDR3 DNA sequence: TGTGCCAGTAATTCGCCGGGGCTCACAGATACGCAGTATTTT. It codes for CASNSPGLTDTQYF. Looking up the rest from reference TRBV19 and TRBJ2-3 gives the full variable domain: DGGITQSPKYLFRKEGQNVTLSCEQNLNHDAMYWYRQDPGQGLRLIYYSQIVNDFQKGDIAEGYSVSREKKESFPLTVTSAQKNPTAFYLCASNSPGLTDTQYFGPGTRLTVL.

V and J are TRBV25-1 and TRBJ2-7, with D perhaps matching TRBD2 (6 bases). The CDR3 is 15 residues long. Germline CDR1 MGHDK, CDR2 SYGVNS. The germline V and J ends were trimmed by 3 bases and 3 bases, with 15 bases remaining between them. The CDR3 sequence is CASSDSGTGSYEQYF. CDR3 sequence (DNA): TGTGCCAGCAGTGATTCCGGGACTGGGAGCTACGAGCAGTACTTC.

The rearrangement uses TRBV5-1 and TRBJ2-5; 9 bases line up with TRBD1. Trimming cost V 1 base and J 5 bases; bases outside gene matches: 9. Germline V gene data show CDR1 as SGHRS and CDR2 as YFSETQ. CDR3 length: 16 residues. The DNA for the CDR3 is TGCGCCAGCAGCTTGACTTCCGGGACAGGGTACGAGACCCAGTACTTC. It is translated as CASSLTSGTGYETQYF.

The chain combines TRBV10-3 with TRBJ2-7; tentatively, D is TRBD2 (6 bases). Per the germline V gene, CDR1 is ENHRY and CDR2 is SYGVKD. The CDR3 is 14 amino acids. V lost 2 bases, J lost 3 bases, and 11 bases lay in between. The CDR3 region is CAISEQAGNYEQYF. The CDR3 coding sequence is TGTGCCATCAGTGAGCAGGCGGGAAACTACGAGCAGTACTTC.

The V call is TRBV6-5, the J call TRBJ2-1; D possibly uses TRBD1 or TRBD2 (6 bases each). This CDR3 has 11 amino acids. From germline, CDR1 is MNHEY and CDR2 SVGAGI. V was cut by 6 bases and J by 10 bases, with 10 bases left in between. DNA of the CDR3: TGTGCCAGCAGCAAAGGGGGGGAGCAGTTCTTC. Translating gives CASSKGGEQFF.

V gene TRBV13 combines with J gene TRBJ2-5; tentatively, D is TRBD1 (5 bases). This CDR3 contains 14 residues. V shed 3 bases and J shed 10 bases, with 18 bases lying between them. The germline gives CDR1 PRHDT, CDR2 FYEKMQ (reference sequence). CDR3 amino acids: CASSFLKGPRDQYF. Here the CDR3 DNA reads TGTGCCAGCAGCTTCCTGAAGGGGCCAAGGGACCAGTACTTC.

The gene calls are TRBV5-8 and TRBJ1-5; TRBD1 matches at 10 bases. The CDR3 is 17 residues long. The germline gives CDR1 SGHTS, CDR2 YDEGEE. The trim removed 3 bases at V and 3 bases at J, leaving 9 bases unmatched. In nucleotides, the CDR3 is TGTGCCAGCAGCTCGGGACAGGGGCGAGAGATCAATCAGCCCCAGCATTTT. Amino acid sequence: CASSSGQGREINQPQHF. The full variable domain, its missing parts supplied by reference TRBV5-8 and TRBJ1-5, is EAGVTQSPTHLIKTRGQQATLRCSPISGHTSVYWYQQALGLGLQFLLWYDEGEERNRGNFPPRFSGRQFPNYSSELNVNALELEDSALYLCASSSGQGREINQPQHFGDGTRLSIL.

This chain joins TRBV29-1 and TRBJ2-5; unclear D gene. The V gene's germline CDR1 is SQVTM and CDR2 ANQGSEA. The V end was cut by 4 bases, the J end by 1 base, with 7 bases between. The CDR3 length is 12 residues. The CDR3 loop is CSVVGSQETQYF. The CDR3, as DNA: TGCAGCGTTGTCGGGTCCCAAGAGACCCAGTACTTC.

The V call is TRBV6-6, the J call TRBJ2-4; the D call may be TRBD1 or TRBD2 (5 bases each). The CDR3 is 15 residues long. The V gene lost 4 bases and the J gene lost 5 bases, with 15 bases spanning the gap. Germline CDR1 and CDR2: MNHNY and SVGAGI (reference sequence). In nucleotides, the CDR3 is TGTGCCAGCAGTTTTCAAGGGACCATTGAAAACATTCAGTACTTC. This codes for CASSFQGTIENIQYF.

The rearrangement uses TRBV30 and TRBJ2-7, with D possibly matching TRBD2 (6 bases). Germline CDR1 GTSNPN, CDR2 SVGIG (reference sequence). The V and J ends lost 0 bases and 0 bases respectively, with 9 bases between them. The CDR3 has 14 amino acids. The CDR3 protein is CAWSVGDFSYEQYF. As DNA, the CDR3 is TGTGCCTGGAGTGTGGGGGACTTCTCCTACGAGCAGTACTTC.

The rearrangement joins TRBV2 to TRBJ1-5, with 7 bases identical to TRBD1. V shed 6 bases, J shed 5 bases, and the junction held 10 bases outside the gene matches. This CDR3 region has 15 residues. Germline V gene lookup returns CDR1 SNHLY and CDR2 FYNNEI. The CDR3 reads CASSLLEGADQPQHF. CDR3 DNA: TGTGCCAGCAGCCTCCTTGAGGGGGCGGATCAGCCCCAGCATTTT.